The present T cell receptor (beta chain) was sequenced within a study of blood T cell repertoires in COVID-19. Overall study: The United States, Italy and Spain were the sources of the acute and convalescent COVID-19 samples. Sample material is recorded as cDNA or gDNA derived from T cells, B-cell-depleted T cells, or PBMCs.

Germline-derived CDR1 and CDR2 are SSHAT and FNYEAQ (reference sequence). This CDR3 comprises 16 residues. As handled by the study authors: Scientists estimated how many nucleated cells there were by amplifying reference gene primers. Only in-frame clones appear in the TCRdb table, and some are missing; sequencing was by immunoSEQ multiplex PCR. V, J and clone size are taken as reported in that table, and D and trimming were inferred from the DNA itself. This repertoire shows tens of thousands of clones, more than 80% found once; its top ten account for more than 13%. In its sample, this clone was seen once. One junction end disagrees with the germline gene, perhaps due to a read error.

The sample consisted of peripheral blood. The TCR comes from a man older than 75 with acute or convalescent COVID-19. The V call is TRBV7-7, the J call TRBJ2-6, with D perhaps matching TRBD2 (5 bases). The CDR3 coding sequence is TGTGCTAGCACCCCTCTCGGGAACTCTGGGGCCAACGTCCTGACTTTC. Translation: CASTPLGNSGANVLTF.